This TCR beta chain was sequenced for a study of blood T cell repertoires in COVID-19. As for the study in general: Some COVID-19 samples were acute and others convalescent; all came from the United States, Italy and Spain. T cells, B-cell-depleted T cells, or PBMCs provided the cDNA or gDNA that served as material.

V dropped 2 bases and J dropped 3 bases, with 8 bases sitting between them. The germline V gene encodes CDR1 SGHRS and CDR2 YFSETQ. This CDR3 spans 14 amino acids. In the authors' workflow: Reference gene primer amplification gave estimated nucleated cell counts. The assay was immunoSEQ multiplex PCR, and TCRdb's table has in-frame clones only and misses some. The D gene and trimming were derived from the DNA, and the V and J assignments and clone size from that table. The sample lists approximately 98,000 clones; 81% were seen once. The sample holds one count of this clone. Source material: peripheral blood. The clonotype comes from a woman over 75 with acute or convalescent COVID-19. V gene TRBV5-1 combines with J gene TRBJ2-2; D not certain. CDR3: CASSFTSDTGELFF. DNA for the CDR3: TGCGCCAGCAGCTTTACAAGCGACACCGGGGAGCTGTTTTTT.